This TCR beta chain was recorded in a study of PD-L1 blockade in urothelial cancer. Germline V lookup: CDR1 SGHVS, CDR2 FQNEAQ. The V end was cut by 0 bases, the J end by 0 bases, with 9 bases between. There are 16 residues in the CDR3. Using immunoSEQ multiplex PCR, the repertoire was profiled, and TCRdb retains in-frame clones only, with some absent. The sample has around 100,000 clones, approximately 85% seen once. The rearrangement uses TRBV7-8 and TRBJ1-5; a possible D gene is TRBD1 (5 bases). The material was PBMCs, obtained around atezolizumab (anti-PD-L1) treatment. The receptor comes from a man aged 45-65 years with urothelial cancer. DNA of the CDR3: TGTGCCAGCAGCTTAGCCCTCGGGGGTAGCAATCAGCCCCAGCATTTT. Residues: CASSLALGGSNQPQHF.